The rows below give T cell receptor beta chains drawn from one sample of a study of T cell responses to AZD1222 COVID-19 vaccine. Clones were sequenced by immunoSEQ multiplex PCR, and TCRdb holds only the in-frame ones, with some missing. The table includes approximately 200,000 clones, just over 90% detected once. The sample was peripheral blood, taken 28 days after the second AZD1222 dose. These receptor sequences come from an adult who received the AZD1222 COVID-19 vaccine. Each CDR3 is given with its conserved first and last residue. D genes are given only for firm matches. Not every row has a clone size; where given, it reads once, few, many or a size class.

j_gene,abundance,v_gene,d_gene,CDR3nt,CDR3aa
TRBJ2-1,.,TRBV5-6,.,TGTGCCAGCAGCTTCGGGCGGCTCCCCAATGAGCAGTTCTTC,CASSFGRLPNEQFF
TRBJ2-5,.,TRBV25-1,.,TGTGCCAGCAGTGGGGCTCGGCGACAGGGAGGAGAGACCCAGTACTTC,CASSGARRQGGETQYF
TRBJ2-1,.,TRBV5-1,.,TGCGCCAGCAGCTTTGAAGGGGCCGAACACAATGAGCAGTTCTTC,CASSFEGAEHNEQFF
TRBJ2-2,.,TRBV11-2,.,TGTGCCAGCTGGGGGGTTGCCGGGGAGCTGTTTTTT,CASWGVAGELFF
TRBJ2-1,.,TRBV12-3/TRBV12-4,.,TGTGCCATCCAGTCGGGATCCTACAATGAGCAGTTCTTC,CAIQSGSYNEQFF
TRBJ1-6,.,TRBV9,TRBD1,TGTGCCAGCAGCACCCGGACAGGAGATAATTCACCCCTCCACTTT,CASSTRTGDNSPLHF
TRBJ1-1,.,TRBV6-1,.,TGTGCCAGCAGTGAAGAGCGTGGGGGGGGGCGTAGCACTGAAGCTTTCTTT,CASSEERGGGRSTEAFF
TRBJ1-1,.,TRBV6-2/TRBV6-3,TRBD1,TGTGCCAGCAGTTACGGTCCAGGGGGAATAACTGAAGCTTTCTTT,CASSYGPGGITEAFF
TRBJ1-2,.,TRBV13,TRBD1,TGTGCCAGCAGCAGAAACAGGGGAGGGGATGGCTACACCTTC,CASSRNRGGDGYTF
TRBJ1-3,.,TRBV30,.,TGTGCCTGGAGTGTTTTCAGGGTCAGTAATGATGGAAACACCATATATTTT,CAWSVFRVSNDGNTIYF
TRBJ1-1,.,TRBV4-3,.,TGCGCCAGCAGCCAGGGGCCCGGGACAACAAACACTGAAGCTTTCTTT,CASSQGPGTTNTEAFF
TRBJ1-3,.,TRBV4-1,.,TGCGCCAGCAGCCAAAAATCTAAGGGAGAAAACACCATATATTTT,CASSQKSKGENTIYF
TRBJ2-1,.,TRBV18,.,TGTGCCAGCTCACCACCGTCAGGGGCGCGAAATGAGCAGTTCTTC,CASSPPSGARNEQFF
TRBJ2-3,.,TRBV7-2,.,TGTGCCAGCAGCTTAGGCCTAGACAGGTACACAGATACGCAGTATTTT,CASSLGLDRYTDTQYF
TRBJ1-1,.,TRBV30,.,TGTGCCTGGAGTGTGGGGCAGGGGCGCACTGAAGCTTTCTTT,CAWSVGQGRTEAFF
TRBJ1-2,.,TRBV2,.,TGTGCCAGCAGTGAAAACTACCGGGGGCTGCCGGGGGGCTACACCTTC,CASSENYRGLPGGYTF
TRBJ2-1,once,TRBV28,TRBD1,TGTGCCAGCAGTTTATTGAGCAGGGGGCGGTTCGATGAGCAGTTCTTC,CASSLLSRGRFDEQFF
TRBJ2-1,.,TRBV7-3,TRBD2,TGTGCCAGCAGCTTAAGTCTAGCGGACCCCCCCTATGAGCAGTTCTTC,CASSLSLADPPYEQFF
TRBJ1-5,.,TRBV6-2/TRBV6-3,.,TGTGCCAGCAGTTACTCGACCGGGAACCAGCCCCAGCATTTT,CASSYSTGNQPQHF
TRBJ1-4,.,TRBV18,.,TGTGCCAGCTCACCGGCGGCATCTAATGAAAAACTGTTTTTT,CASSPAASNEKLFF
TRBJ2-3,few,TRBV3-1/TRBV3-2,TRBD2,TGTGCCAGCAGCCAAGCGAGAGCGGGAGGGCCAGATACGCAGTATTTT,CASSQARAGGPDTQYF
TRBJ1-6,.,TRBV6-2/TRBV6-3,.,TGTGCCAGCAGTTACGGAATCGTCCATTCACCCCTCCACTTT,CASSYGIVHSPLHF
TRBJ1-4,.,TRBV18,TRBD1,TGTGCCAGCTCCCAAGGACAGGGATCTGAAAAACTGTTTTTT,CASSQGQGSEKLFF
TRBJ1-3,.,TRBV5-1,TRBD1,TGCGCCAGCAGCCAGGGACAGGGTCAATACACCATATATTTT,CASSQGQGQYTIYF
TRBJ1-5,.,TRBV3-1/TRBV3-2,.,TGTGCCAGCACCCCACGGGAGAACAATCAGCCCCAGCATTTT,CASTPRENNQPQHF
TRBJ2-7,.,TRBV9,.,TGTGCCAGCAGCACAGGAGGCGCCGGCTCCTACGAGCAGTACTTC,CASSTGGAGSYEQYF
TRBJ2-7,.,TRBV11-2,.,TGTGCCAGCAGCTTAGTGACCGGCGAGCAGTACTTC,CASSLVTGEQYF
TRBJ2-2,.,TRBV6-6,TRBD2,TGTGCCAGCAGTAGGGAGGGCGGGGAGCTGTTTTTT,CASSREGGELFF
TRBJ2-3,few,TRBV6-5,.,TGTGCCAGCAGTCCTCTAGCGAGCTCCGCAGATACGCAGTATTTT,CASSPLASSADTQYF
TRBJ1-1,once,TRBV11-3,.,TGTGCCAGCCAGGGTTCGGACACTGAAGCTTTCTTT,CASQGSDTEAFF
TRBJ2-3,.,TRBV11-2,TRBD2,TGTGCCAGCAGCTCGACTAGCGGGCTGGAGACGCAGTATTTT,CASSSTSGLETQYF
TRBJ2-1,.,TRBV29-1,.,TGCAGCGTTGGGGTAGCGGCCAGCTCCTACAATGAGCAGTTCTTC,CSVGVAASSYNEQFF
TRBJ2-2,.,TRBV9,.,TGTGCCAGCAACAGGGAGGGGGCGTCGCGCACCGGGGAGCTGTTTTTT,CASNREGASRTGELFF
TRBJ2-2,.,TRBV9,.,TGTGCCAGCAGCGTAGTCGGTAGCTCGTACACCGGGGAGCTGTTTTTT,CASSVVGSSYTGELFF
TRBJ1-2,.,TRBV24-1,.,TGTGCCACCAGTGAGTCAGGGAGGGCGGGCTACACCTTC,CATSESGRAGYTF
TRBJ1-6,few,TRBV7-3,.,TGTGCCAGCAGCTCGAGACCGGGACTGGATTCACCCCTCCACTTT,CASSSRPGLDSPLHF
TRBJ2-7,.,TRBV30,TRBD2,TGTGCCTGGAGTCGGACTAGCGGAGGAGCCTACGAGCAGTACTTC,CAWSRTSGGAYEQYF
TRBJ1-2,.,TRBV6-5,TRBD1,TGTGCCAGCGAGGGCAGGGGGAATGGCTACACCTTC,CASEGRGNGYTF
TRBJ1-2,.,TRBV28,.,TGTGCCAGCAGTTTGGTTGGGCGAGAAAACTATGGCTACACCTTC,CASSLVGRENYGYTF
TRBJ1-2,.,TRBV5-5,.,TGTGCCAGCAGCTTGGTGGGGGGCGAGGGCTATGGCTACACCTTC,CASSLVGGEGYGYTF
TRBJ1-5,.,TRBV5-5,.,TGTGCCAGCAGCTTGGCGGACCGGGGGCTTGGCAATCAGCCCCAGCATTTT,CASSLADRGLGNQPQHF
TRBJ2-3,.,TRBV24-1,.,TGTGCCACCAGTGATTCCACTATGGGGGACAGCACAGATACGCAGTATTTT,CATSDSTMGDSTDTQYF
TRBJ1-2,once,TRBV11-2,TRBD1,TGTGCCAGCAGCTTCGGGACAGCCTATGGCTACACCTTC,CASSFGTAYGYTF
TRBJ2-7,.,TRBV29-1,TRBD2,TGCAGCGTTGCCGCGGGGGAGGGCTCCGAGCAGTACTTC,CSVAAGEGSEQYF
TRBJ2-5,.,TRBV5-1,.,TGCGCCAGCAGCTTGTTACAGGGTATTTTCCCACAAGAGACCCAGTACTTC,CASSLLQGIFPQETQYF
TRBJ2-7,.,TRBV28,.,TGTGCCAGCAGCCCCGCAGGTTACTACGAGCAGTACTTC,CASSPAGYYEQYF
TRBJ1-6,.,TRBV7-2,.,TGTGCCAGCAGCTTAGTTCAGGGATCACCCCTCCACTTT,CASSLVQGSPLHF
TRBJ2-1,.,TRBV27,TRBD1,TGTGCCAGCAGTTTATCGGGGGACAGATCCTACAATGAGCAGTTCTTC,CASSLSGDRSYNEQFF
TRBJ2-1,.,TRBV28,TRBD1,TGTGCCAGCAGCCCCGATACCCCAGGGGGCAATGAGCAGTTCTTC,CASSPDTPGGNEQFF
TRBJ1-1,few,TRBV5-5,TRBD1,TGTGCCAGCAGCTTGAGGACAGGGAACAGTGAAGCTTTCTTT,CASSLRTGNSEAFF
TRBJ2-6,.,TRBV25-1,TRBD1,TGTGCCAGCATTGGGACAGTAGCCAACGTCCTGACTTTC,CASIGTVANVLTF
TRBJ2-3,.,TRBV2,.,TGTGCCAGCAGTGGAAGCGGTATGGCAGATACGCAGTATTTT,CASSGSGMADTQYF
TRBJ1-4,.,TRBV10-1,.,TGCGCCAGTCCACAAGGGACCCGCCTCCGCGCCGGTAATGAAAAACTGTTTTTT,CASPQGTRLRAGNEKLFF
TRBJ2-7,.,TRBV5-1,.,TGCGCCAGCAGCTTGGGGGACAACTACGAGCAGTACTTC,CASSLGDNYEQYF
TRBJ2-3,.,TRBV7-2,.,TGTGCCAGCAGCTTAGGTCCGGGTTCGGGGACAGATACGCAGTATTTT,CASSLGPGSGTDTQYF
TRBJ2-7,.,TRBV11-3,.,TGTGCCAGCAGCTTAAAGGGTCTTCCGTACTCCTACGAGCAGTACTTC,CASSLKGLPYSYEQYF